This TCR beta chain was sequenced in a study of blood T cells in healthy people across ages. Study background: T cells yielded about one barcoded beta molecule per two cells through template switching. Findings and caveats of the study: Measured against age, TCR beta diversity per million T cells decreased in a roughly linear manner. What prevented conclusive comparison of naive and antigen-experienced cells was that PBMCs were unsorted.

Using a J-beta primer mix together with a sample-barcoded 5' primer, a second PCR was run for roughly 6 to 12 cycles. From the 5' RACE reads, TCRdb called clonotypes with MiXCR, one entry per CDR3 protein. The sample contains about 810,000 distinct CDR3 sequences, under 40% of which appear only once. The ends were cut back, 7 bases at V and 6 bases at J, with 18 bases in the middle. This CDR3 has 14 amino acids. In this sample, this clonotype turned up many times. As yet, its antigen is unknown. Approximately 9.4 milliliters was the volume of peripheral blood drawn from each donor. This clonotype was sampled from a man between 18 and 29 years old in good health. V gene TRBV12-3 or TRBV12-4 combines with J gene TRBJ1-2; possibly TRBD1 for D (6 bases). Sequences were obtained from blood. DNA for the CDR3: TGTGCCAGCACATTCTTTACAGGGTCCAATGGCTACACCTTC. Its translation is CASTFFTGSNGYTF.